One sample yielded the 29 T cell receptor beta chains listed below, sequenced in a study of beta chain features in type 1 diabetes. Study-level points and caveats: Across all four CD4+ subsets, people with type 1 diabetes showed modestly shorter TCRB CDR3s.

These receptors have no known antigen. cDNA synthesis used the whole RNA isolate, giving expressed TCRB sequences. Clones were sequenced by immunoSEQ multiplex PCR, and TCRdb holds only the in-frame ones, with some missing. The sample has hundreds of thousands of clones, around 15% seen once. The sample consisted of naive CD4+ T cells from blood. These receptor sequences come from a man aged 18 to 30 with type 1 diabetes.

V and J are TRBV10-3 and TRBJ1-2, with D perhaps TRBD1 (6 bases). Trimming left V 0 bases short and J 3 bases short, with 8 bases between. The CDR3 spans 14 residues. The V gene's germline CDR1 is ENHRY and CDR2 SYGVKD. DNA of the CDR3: TGTGCCATCAGTGAGTCGGACAGCTACTATGGCTACACCTTC. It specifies CAISESDSYYGYTF.

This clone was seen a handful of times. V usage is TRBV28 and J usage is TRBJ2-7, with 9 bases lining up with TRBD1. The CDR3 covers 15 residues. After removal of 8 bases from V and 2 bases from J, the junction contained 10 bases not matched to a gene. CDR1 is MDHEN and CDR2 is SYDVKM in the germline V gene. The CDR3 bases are TGTGCCAGCGGGCCTGGGGACAGGGAAACCTACGAGCAGTACTTC. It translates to CASGPGDRETYEQYF.

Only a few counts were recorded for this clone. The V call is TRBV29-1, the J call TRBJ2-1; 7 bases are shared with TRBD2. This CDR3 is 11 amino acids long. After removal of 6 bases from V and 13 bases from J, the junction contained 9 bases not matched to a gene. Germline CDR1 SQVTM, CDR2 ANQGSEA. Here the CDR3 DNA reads TGCAGCGTGGCCCCCAGCGGGGCCCAGTTCTTC. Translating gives CSVAPSGAQFF.

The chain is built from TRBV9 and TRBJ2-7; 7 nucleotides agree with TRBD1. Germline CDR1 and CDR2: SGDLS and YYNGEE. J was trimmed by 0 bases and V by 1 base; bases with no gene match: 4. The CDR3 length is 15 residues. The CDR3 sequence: CASSVQTGSSYEQYF. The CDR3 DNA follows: TGTGCCAGCAGCGTACAGACAGGGAGCTCCTACGAGCAGTACTTC.

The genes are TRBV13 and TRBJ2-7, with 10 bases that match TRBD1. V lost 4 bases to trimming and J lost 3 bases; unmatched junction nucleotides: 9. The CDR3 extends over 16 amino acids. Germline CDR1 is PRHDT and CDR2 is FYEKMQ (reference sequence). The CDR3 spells CASSSPPGQGNYEQYF. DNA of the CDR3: TGTGCCAGCAGCTCACCTCCGGGACAGGGGAACTACGAGCAGTACTTC.

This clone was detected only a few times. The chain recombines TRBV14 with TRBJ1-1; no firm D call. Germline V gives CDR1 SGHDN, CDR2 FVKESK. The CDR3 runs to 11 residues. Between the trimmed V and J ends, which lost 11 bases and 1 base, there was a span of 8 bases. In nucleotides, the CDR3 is TGTGCCCGCCCTTCGAACACTGAAGCTTTCTTT. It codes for CARPSNTEAFF.

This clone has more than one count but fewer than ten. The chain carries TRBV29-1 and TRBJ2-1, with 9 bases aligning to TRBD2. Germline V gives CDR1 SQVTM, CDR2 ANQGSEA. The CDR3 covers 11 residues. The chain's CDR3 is CAGGRPNEQFF. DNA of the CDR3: TGCGCGGGGGGGCGTCCCAATGAGCAGTTCTTC.

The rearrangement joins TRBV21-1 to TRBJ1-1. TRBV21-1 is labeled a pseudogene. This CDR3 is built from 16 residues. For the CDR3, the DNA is TGTGCCAGCGACAGCATCGAGGGAGGGACGAACACTGAAGCTTTCTTT. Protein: CASDSIEGGTNTEAFF.

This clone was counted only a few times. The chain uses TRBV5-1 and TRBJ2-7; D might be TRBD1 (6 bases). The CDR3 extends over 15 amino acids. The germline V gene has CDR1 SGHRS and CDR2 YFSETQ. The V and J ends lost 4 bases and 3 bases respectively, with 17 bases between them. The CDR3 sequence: CASSLLSGTNYEQYF. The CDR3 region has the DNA TGCGCCAGCAGCCTACTATCCGGGACAAACTACGAGCAGTACTTC.

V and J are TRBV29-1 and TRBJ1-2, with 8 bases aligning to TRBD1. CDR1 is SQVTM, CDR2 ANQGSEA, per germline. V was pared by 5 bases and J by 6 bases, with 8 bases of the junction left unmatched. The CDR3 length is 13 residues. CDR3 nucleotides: TGCAGCGTTCATGACAGGGGCGTGAATGGCTACACCTTC. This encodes CSVHDRGVNGYTF.

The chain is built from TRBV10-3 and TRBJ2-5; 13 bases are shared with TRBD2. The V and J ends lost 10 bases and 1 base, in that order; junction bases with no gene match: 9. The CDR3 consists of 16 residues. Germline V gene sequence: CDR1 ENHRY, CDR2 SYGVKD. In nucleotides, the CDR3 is TGTGCCACCACCAGCGGACTAGCGGGGGCCCAAGAGACCCAGTACTTC. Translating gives CATTSGLAGAQETQYF.

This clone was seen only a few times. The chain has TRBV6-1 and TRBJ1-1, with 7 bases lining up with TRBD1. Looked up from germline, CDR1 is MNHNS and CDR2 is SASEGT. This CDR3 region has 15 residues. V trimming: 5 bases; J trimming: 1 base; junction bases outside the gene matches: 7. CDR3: CASSPPRDRNTEAFF. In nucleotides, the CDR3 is TGTGCCAGCAGTCCTCCCCGGGACAGGAACACTGAAGCTTTCTTT.

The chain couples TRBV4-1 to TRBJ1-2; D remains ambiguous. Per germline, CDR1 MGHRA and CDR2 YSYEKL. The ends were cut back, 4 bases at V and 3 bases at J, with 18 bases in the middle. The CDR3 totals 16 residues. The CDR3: CASSPFHQPGDYGYTF. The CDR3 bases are TGCGCCAGCAGCCCTTTTCATCAACCCGGGGACTATGGCTACACCTTC.

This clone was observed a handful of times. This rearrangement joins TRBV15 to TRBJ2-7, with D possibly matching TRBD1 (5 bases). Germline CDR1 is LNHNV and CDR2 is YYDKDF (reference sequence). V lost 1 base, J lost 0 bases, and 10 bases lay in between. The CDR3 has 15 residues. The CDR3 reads CATSRVRGLSYEQYF. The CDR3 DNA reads TGTGCCACCAGCAGAGTTAGGGGCCTCTCCTACGAGCAGTACTTC.

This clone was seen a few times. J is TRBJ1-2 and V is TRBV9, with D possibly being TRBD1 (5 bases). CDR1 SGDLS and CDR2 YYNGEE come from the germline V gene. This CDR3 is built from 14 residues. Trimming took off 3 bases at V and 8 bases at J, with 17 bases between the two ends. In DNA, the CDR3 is TGTGCCAGCAGCGCCCCCGGGACCTACGGGGGCTACACCTTC. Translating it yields CASSAPGTYGGYTF.

The DNA of the CDR3 is TGTGCCAGCAGTTTCATCGGGCCATGGGACACCGGGGAGCTGTTTTTT. This sequence encodes CASSFIGPWDTGELFF. This chain joins TRBV28 and TRBJ2-2; D not certain. Germline V gives CDR1 MDHEN, CDR2 SYDVKM. The length of the CDR3 is 16 residues. Trimming pared 3 bases from V and 3 bases from J, leaving 14 bases between.

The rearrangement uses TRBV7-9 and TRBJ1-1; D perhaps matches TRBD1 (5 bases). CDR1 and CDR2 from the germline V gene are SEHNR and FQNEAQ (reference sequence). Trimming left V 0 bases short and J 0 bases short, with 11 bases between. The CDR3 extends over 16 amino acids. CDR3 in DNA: TGTGCCAGCAGCTTAGCGGGGGGGATTATGAACACTGAAGCTTTCTTT. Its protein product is CASSLAGGIMNTEAFF.

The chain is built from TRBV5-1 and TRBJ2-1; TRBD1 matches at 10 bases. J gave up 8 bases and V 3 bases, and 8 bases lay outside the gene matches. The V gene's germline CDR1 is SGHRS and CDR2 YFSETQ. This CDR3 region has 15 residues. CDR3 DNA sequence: TGCGCCAGCAGCTCCCCGGGACAGGGGTGGGATGAGCAGTTCTTC. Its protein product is CASSSPGQGWDEQFF.

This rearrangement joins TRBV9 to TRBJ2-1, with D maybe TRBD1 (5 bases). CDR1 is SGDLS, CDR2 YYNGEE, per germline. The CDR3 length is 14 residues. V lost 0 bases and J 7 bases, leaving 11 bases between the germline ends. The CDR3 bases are TGTGCCAGCAGCGTAGGACCCAGGGAAAATGAGCAGTTCTTC. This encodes CASSVGPRENEQFF. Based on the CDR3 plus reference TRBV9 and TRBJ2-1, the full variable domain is DSGVTQTPKHLITATGQRVTLRCSPRSGDLSVYWYQQSLDQGLQFLIQYYNGEERAKGNILERFSAQQFPDLHSELNLSSLELGDSALYFCASSVGPRENEQFFGPGTRLTVL.

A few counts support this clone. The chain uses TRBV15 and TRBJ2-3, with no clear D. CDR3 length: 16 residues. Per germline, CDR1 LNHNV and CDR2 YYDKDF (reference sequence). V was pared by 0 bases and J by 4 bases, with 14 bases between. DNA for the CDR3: TGTGCCACCAGCAGAGATCCGGGTTATTTTTCAGATACGCAGTATTTT. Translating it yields CATSRDPGYFSDTQYF.

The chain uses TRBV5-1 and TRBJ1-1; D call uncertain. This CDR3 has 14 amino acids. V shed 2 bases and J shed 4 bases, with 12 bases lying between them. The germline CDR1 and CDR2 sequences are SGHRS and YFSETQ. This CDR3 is CASSFGPGSTEAFF. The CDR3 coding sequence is TGCGCCAGCAGCTTCGGACCGGGGAGCACTGAAGCTTTCTTT.

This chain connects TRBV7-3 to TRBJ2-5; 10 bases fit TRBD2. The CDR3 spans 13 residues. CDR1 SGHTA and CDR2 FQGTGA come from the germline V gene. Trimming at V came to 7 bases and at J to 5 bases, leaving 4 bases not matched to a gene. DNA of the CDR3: TGTGCCAGCACCAGCGGGGGGGCGGAGACCCAGTACTTC. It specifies CASTSGGAETQYF. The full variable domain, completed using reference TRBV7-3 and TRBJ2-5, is GAGVSQTPSNKVTEKGKYVELRCDPISGHTALYWYRQSLGQGPEFLIYFQGTGAADDSGLPNDRFFAVRPEGSVSTLKIQRTERGDSAVYLCASTSGGAETQYFGPGTRLLVL.

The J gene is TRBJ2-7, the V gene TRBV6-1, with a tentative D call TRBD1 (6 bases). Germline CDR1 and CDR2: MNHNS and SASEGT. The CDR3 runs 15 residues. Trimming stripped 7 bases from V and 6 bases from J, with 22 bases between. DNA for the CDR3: TGTGCCAGCAATCTCCCGGGACACCTGTCTGGCGAGCAGTACTTC. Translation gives CASNLPGHLSGEQYF.

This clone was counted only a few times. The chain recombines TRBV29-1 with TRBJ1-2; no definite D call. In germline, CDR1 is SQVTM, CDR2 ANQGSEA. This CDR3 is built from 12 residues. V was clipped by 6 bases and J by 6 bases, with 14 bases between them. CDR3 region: CSVEGTSDGYTF. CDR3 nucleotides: TGCAGCGTCGAGGGTACTTCGGATGGCTACACCTTC.

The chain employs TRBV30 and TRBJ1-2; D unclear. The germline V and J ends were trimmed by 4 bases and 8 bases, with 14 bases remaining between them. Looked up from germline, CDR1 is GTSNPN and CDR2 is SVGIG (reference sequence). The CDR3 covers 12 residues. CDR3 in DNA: TGTGCCTGGATTTCCGAAGGCCAGGGCTACACCTTC. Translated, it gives CAWISEGQGYTF.

This chain's CDR3 is CAWSVQFGFTEAFF. The CDR3 region has the DNA TGTGCCTGGAGTGTACAGTTCGGTTTCACTGAAGCTTTCTTT. The chain has TRBV30 and TRBJ1-1; D is undetermined. Germline CDR1 reads GTSNPN; CDR2 reads SVGIG (reference sequence). The CDR3 totals 14 residues. Trimming stripped 0 bases from V and 4 bases from J, with 12 bases between.

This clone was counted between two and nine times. The CDR3 sequence: CASSYSDRGNEQFF. DNA for the CDR3: TGTGCCAGCAGCTACTCGGACAGGGGCAATGAGCAGTTCTTC. The chain uses TRBV14 and TRBJ2-1; 9 nucleotides align to TRBD1. V lost 5 bases to trimming and J lost 6 bases; unmatched junction nucleotides: 5. There are 14 residues in the CDR3. Germline lookup yields CDR1 SGHDN and CDR2 FVKESK.

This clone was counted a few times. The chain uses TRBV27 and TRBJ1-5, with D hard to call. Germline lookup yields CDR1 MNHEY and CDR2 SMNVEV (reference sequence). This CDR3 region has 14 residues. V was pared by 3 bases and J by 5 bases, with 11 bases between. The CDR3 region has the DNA TGTGCCAGCAGTTTGTTAGGGCTAGATCAGCCCCAGCATTTT. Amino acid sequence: CASSLLGLDQPQHF.

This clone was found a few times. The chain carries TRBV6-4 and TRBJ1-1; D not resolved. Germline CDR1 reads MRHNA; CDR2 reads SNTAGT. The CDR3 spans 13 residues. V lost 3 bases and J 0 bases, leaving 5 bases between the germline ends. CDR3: CASSEELNTEAFF. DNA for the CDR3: TGTGCCAGCAGTGAGGAACTGAACACTGAAGCTTTCTTT.